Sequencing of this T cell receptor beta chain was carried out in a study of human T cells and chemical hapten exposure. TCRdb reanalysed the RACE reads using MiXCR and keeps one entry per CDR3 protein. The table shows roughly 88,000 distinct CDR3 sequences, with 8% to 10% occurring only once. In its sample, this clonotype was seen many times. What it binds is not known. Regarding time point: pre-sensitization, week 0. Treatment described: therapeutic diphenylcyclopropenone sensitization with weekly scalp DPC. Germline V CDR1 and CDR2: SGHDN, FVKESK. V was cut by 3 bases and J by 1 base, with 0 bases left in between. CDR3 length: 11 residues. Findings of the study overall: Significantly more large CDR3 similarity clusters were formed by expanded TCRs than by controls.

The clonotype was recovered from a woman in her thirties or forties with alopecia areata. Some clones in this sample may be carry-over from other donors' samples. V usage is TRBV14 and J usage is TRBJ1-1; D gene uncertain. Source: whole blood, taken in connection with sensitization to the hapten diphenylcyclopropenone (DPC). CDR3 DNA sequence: TGTGCCAGCAGCCAGAACACTGAAGCTTTCTTT. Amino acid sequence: CASSQNTEAFF. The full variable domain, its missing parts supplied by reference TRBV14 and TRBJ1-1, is EAGVTQFPSHSVIEKGQTVTLRCDPISGHDNLYWYRRVMGKEIKFLLHFVKESKQDESGMPNNRFLAERTGGTYSTLKVQPAELEDSGVYFCASSQNTEAFFGQGTRLTVV.